This entry concerns a single T cell receptor beta chain. What it binds is not known. 60 Vbeta and 13 Jbeta primers were used in PCR. Sequencing used immunoSEQ multiplex PCR; TCRdb keeps in-frame clones, though not all of them. The sample consists of about 120,000 clones, 65% to 80% of them appearing once. The sample originates from a study of cytomegalovirus exposure and HLA in healthy donors. Study results and limitations: Later analysis demonstrated an association between a missense DCLRE1C variant and TCR beta V- and J-gene trimming.

Trimming removed 5 bases from V and 7 bases from J, with 17 bases in between. This CDR3 has 14 residues. Germline CDR1 and CDR2: ENHRY and SYGVKD. Sequencing input: PBMCs. The rearrangement joins TRBV10-3 to TRBJ1-1; the D gene is possibly TRBD1 (5 bases). This sequence was found in a man aged 60-69 years in good health and CMV-seropositive. Here the CDR3 DNA reads TGTGCCATCAGTCGGGGGACCCTTTCGGGTGAAGCTTTCTTT. Protein product: CAISRGTLSGEAFF.